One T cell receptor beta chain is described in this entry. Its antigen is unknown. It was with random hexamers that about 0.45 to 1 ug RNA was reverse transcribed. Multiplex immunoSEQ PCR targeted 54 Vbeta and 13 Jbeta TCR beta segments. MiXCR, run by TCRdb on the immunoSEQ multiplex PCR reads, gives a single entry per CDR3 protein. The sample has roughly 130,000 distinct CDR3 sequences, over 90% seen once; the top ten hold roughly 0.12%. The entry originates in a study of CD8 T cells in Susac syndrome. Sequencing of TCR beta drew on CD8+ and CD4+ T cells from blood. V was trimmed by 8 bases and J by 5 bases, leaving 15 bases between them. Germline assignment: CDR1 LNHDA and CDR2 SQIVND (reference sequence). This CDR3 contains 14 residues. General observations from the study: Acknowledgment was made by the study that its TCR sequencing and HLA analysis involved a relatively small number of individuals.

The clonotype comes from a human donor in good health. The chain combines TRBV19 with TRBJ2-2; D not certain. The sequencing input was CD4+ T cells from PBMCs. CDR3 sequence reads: CASHPDLGTGELFF. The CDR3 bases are TGTGCCAGTCATCCGGACCTGGGGACCGGGGAGCTGTTTTTT.